Each of the 4 T cell receptor beta chains below was sequenced from the same sample in a study of CD8+CD57+ T cells in acquired aplastic anemia. The template for TCR beta VDJ and CDR3 sequence profiling was genomic DNA. TCRdb redid the calling of the reads with MiXCR, one entry per CDR3 protein. Among some 150,000 distinct CDR3 sequences listed, less than 45% were seen once. Sequencing was done on a sample of sorted CD4+, CD8+, or CD8+CD57+ T cells (not recorded which) from PBMCs. Receptors originate from a human donor in good health, serving as a control.

J is TRBJ2-2 and V is TRBV29-1, with D maybe TRBD1 (7 bases). The length of the CDR3 is 13 residues. The V gene lost 4 bases and the J gene lost 7 bases, with 13 bases spanning the gap. Looked up from germline, CDR1 is SQVTM and CDR2 is ANQGSEA. As DNA, the CDR3 is TGCAGCGTTGGGGCAGGGGGAGGCGGGGAGCTGTTTTTT. Translating gives CSVGAGGGGELFF.

This clonotype was detected many times. The rearrangement joins TRBV20-1 to TRBJ2-1; the match to TRBD2 covers 13 bases. The CDR3 extends over 17 amino acids. CDR1 is DFQATT, CDR2 SNEGSKA, per germline (reference sequence). V lost 3 bases and J lost 3; bases outside the gene matches: 8. DNA of the CDR3: TGCAGTGCTAGGGGGGGGGGACTAGCGGGAATCTACAATGAGCAGTTCTTC. It encodes CSARGGGLAGIYNEQFF.

This clonotype was observed at least ten times. The chain is built from TRBV4-1 and TRBJ1-4; 9 nucleotides align to TRBD1. The CDR3 totals 15 residues. The junction had 6 bases not matched to a gene; V was cut back by 1 base and J by 9 bases. CDR1 is MGHRA and CDR2 is YSYEKL in the germline V gene. CDR3 sequence: CASSQGDRADKKLFF. The CDR3 DNA reads TGCGCCAGCAGCCAAGGGGACAGGGCAGATAAAAAACTGTTTTTT.

This clonotype was seen repeatedly, ten times or more. V gene TRBV20-1 combines with J gene TRBJ1-3; D might be TRBD1 (6 bases). Looked up from germline, CDR1 is DFQATT and CDR2 is SNEGSKA (reference sequence). The CDR3 contains 14 residues. Between the trimmed V and J ends, which lost 4 bases and 1 base, there was a span of 11 bases. The CDR3 DNA follows: TGCAGTGCTATTGGGACAAGTTCTGGAAACACCATATATTTT. Translating gives CSAIGTSSGNTIYF.